Described below is a single T cell receptor (delta chain) sequence and its context. In its sample, this clone was seen a few times. What this receptor recognizes is not known. No qualities accompany the bases; no much larger clone lies one base away. This record comes from a study of gamma-delta T cells after stem cell transplantation (dated by TCRdb to between 2015 and 2016). V loses 2 bases at its end and J loses 2 bases; junction bases beyond the gene matches: 9. CDR1 and CDR2 are read off the germline V gene as GEAIGNYY and EKD. There are 17 amino acids in the CDR3, from cysteine to phenylalanine inclusive. CDR3 DNA is the only sequence kept; it has 51 bases, read in frame from the first base. The library was produced with RT-PCR. These reads were obtained on an Illumina MiSeq. With CATT, TCRdb called clones again from the public reads; duplicate DNA rows were later joined. The sample data list over 700 delta-chain clones, and 18% of these were observed just once. Around 58% of the sample rests with the top ten.

The sample consisted of gamma-delta T cells. The sequence derives from a human donor. It is not recorded whose cells these are; they may come from a transplant donor. The rearranged segments are TRDV2 and TRDJ1, with 11 junctional bases fitting TRDD3. TCRdb offers no J gene call, so here the DNA was matched to germline to obtain one. In nucleotides, the sequence is TGTGCCTGTGACATTCTGGGGGATACCCGAGGAACCGATAAACTCATCTTT. Its translation is CACDILGDTRGTDKLIF.